This is a list of T cell receptor beta chains from one sample in a study of PD-1 blockade in classical Hodgkin lymphoma. Here immunoSEQ multiplex PCR was the method, and the copy in TCRdb shows in-frame clones only, minus some. The table shows roughly 31,000 clones, with 85% occurring only once. The specimen comprised CD4+ T cells from blood, sampled at baseline. The receptors originated from a human donor with classical Hodgkin lymphoma. The CDR3 runs from the conserved cysteine through the conserved F or W. A D gene is named only where the DNA matches it firmly. Size tells how often a clone was seen (once, few, many) or the class of an expanded clone, and some rows leave it out.

v_call,clone_size,d_call,j_call,cdr3_aa,cdr3_nt
TRBV4-1,once,.,TRBJ1-5,CASSQEWSFGAFQPQHF,TGCGCCAGCAGCCAAGAATGGAGTTTCGGGGCGTTTCAGCCCCAGCATTTT
TRBV9,.,TRBD2,TRBJ2-1,CASSAYLRGTSGIIYNEQFF,TGTGCCAGCAGCGCCTATCTCAGAGGGACTAGCGGGATTATTTACAATGAGCAGTTCTTC
TRBV19,.,.,TRBJ1-5,CASMADSNQPQHF,TGTGCCAGTATGGCGGATAGCAATCAGCCCCAGCATTTT
TRBV6-5,.,.,TRBJ1-5,CASSFRANANQPQHF,TGTGCCAGCAGTTTCCGGGCCAACGCAAATCAGCCCCAGCATTTT
TRBV27,.,TRBD2,TRBJ2-1,CASSRQSGRRNEQFF,TGTGCCAGCAGTCGTCAAAGCGGGAGGAGAAATGAGCAGTTCTTC
TRBV11-3,.,.,TRBJ2-2,CASSPRTAITGELFF,TGTGCCAGCAGCCCTCGGACAGCGATCACCGGGGAGCTGTTTTTT
TRBV19,.,.,TRBJ2-5,CASSTGAAETQYF,TGTGCCAGTAGTACGGGAGCGGCGGAGACCCAGTACTTC
TRBV4-2,.,.,TRBJ2-3,CASSPLEGGTPPRTDTQYF,TGTGCCAGCAGCCCCCTCGAGGGGGGGACCCCTCCCCGCACAGATACGCAGTATTTT
TRBV2,.,.,TRBJ2-3,CASREGLGDTQYF,TGTGCCAGCAGGGAGGGGCTGGGAGATACGCAGTATTTT
TRBV7-6,.,.,TRBJ2-2,CASSLPRQGSNGELFF,TGTGCCAGCAGCCTTCCCCGGCAAGGGTCCAACGGGGAGCTGTTTTTT
TRBV6-4,.,.,TRBJ1-2,CASSDSSASGNGYTF,TGTGCCAGCAGTGACTCGAGCGCCAGTGGGAATGGCTACACCTTC
TRBV19,.,.,TRBJ1-3,CASETDASGNTIYF,TGTGCCAGTGAGACCGACGCTTCTGGAAACACCATATATTTT
TRBV27,.,.,TRBJ2-5,CASSSWRQSRETQYF,TGTGCCAGCAGTTCCTGGAGGCAATCCAGGGAGACCCAGTACTTC
TRBV2,few,.,TRBJ1-2,CASKKSPGRVVDGYTF,TGTGCCAGCAAAAAGTCGCCGGGCAGGGTCGTCGATGGCTACACCTTC
TRBV5-4,.,TRBD2,TRBJ2-1,CASSLVLAGGGEQFF,TGTGCCAGCAGCTTGGTCCTAGCGGGAGGAGGAGAGCAGTTCTTC
TRBV7-7,once,.,TRBJ2-5,CASSPPRETQYF,TGTGCCAGCAGCCCTCCCAGGGAGACCCAGTACTTC
TRBV7-9,.,.,TRBJ2-1,CASSYGDSKVIYVYNEQFF,TGTGCCAGCAGCTACGGCGACAGCAAAGTTATATACGTCTACAATGAGCAGTTCTTC
TRBV5-6,.,TRBD1,TRBJ1-5,CASSLQGARQPQHF,TGTGCCAGCAGCTTACAGGGGGCTCGACAGCCCCAGCATTTT
TRBV5-1,.,TRBD2,TRBJ2-1,CASSPGLAGDYNEQFF,TGCGCCAGCAGCCCGGGACTAGCGGGAGATTACAATGAGCAGTTCTTC
TRBV9,.,.,TRBJ1-2,CASSVTGHGNYGYTF,TGTGCCAGCAGCGTTACGGGACACGGAAACTATGGCTACACCTTC
TRBV19,.,.,TRBJ1-1,CASSIRIEAFF,TGTGCCAGTAGTATTCGGATTGAAGCTTTCTTT
TRBV5-8,.,TRBD1,TRBJ1-4,CASSLGDRDNEKLFF,TGTGCCAGCAGCTTGGGGGACAGGGATAATGAAAAACTGTTTTTT
TRBV5-6,.,.,TRBJ1-4,CASSPGTWYGEKLFF,TGTGCCAGCAGCCCCGGGACGTGGTATGGAGAAAAACTGTTTTTT
TRBV2,.,.,TRBJ1-2,CASSEARGIYGYTF,TGTGCCAGCAGTGAAGCGCGGGGAATCTATGGCTACACCTTC
TRBV10-3,.,TRBD2,TRBJ2-5,CAISESLQGREETQYF,TGTGCCATCAGTGAGTCACTTCAAGGGAGGGAAGAGACCCAGTACTTC
TRBV5-8,.,.,TRBJ2-2,CASSPWTDNTGELFF,TGTGCCAGCAGCCCCTGGACTGATAACACCGGGGAGCTGTTTTTT
TRBV28,.,.,TRBJ2-7,CASSLGGGFEYEQYF,TGTGCCAGCAGTTTGGGGGGGGGCTTCGAGTACGAGCAGTACTTC
TRBV7-2,.,.,TRBJ1-5,CASSLGWKNQPQHF,TGTGCCAGCAGCCTAGGGTGGAAAAACCAGCCCCAGCATTTT
TRBV6-6,.,TRBD1,TRBJ2-7,CASSYKDRGYEQYF,TGTGCCAGCAGTTACAAGGACAGGGGATACGAGCAGTACTTC
TRBV5-1,.,.,TRBJ1-6,CASSFGAGQGNSPLHF,TGCGCCAGCAGCTTCGGGGCGGGCCAGGGCAATTCACCCCTCCACTTT
TRBV7-9,.,.,TRBJ2-7,CASSPRQAPLYEQYF,TGTGCCAGCAGCCCGAGACAAGCCCCACTCTACGAGCAGTACTTC
TRBV28,.,.,TRBJ2-7,CASFGDLPRYEQYF,TGTGCCAGCTTCGGGGATCTCCCTCGCTACGAGCAGTACTTC
TRBV7-8,.,.,TRBJ2-1,CASSLDQTEQFF,TGTGCCAGCAGCTTAGACCAGACTGAGCAGTTCTTC
TRBV16,few,.,TRBJ2-2,CASSVYKNTGELFF,TGTGCCAGCAGCGTATACAAGAACACCGGGGAGCTGTTTTTT
TRBV19,.,TRBD1,TRBJ2-1,CASSIKGAASYNEQFF,TGTGCCAGTAGTATAAAGGGGGCTGCCTCCTACAATGAGCAGTTCTTC
TRBV4-1,once,TRBD2,TRBJ2-5,CASSQDRTSGRETQYF,TGCGCCAGCAGCCAAGATCGGACTAGCGGGAGAGAGACCCAGTACTTC
TRBV5-4,.,TRBD2,TRBJ2-7,CASSSKTSGSYEQYF,TGTGCCAGCAGCTCCAAGACTAGCGGGTCCTACGAGCAGTACTTC
TRBV15,.,.,TRBJ2-3,CATSAWGDTDTQYF,TGTGCCACCAGTGCCTGGGGAGATACAGATACGCAGTATTTT
TRBV27,.,TRBD1,TRBJ1-2,CASSLFLPDGTDKNYGYTF,TGTGCCAGCAGTTTATTCTTACCCGACGGGACAGACAAGAACTATGGCTACACCTTC
TRBV6-5,.,.,TRBJ2-7,CASSYSGTALHEQYF,TGTGCCAGCAGTTACTCCGGGACTGCTCTCCACGAGCAGTACTTC